This T cell receptor beta chain was documented in a study of blood T cell repertoires in COVID-19. CDR1 and CDR2 from the germline V gene are SNHLY and FYNNEI. V lost 6 bases and J lost 0, with 13 bases in between. The CDR3 covers 15 residues. Some clones are missing from TCRdb's copy, which holds only in-frame ones; the method was immunoSEQ multiplex PCR. Among some 150,000 clones, roughly four fifths were seen once, and the ten largest hold 1.6%. The sequence was collected from a human donor in a cohort sampled during active COVID-19. This chain joins TRBV2 and TRBJ2-3, with D possibly matching TRBD2 (6 bases). The sequenced sample was peripheral blood. Written as DNA, the CDR3 is TGTGCCAGCAGCCTAGGGGACTCTAGCACAGATACGCAGTATTTT. This translates into CASSLGDSSTDTQYF.